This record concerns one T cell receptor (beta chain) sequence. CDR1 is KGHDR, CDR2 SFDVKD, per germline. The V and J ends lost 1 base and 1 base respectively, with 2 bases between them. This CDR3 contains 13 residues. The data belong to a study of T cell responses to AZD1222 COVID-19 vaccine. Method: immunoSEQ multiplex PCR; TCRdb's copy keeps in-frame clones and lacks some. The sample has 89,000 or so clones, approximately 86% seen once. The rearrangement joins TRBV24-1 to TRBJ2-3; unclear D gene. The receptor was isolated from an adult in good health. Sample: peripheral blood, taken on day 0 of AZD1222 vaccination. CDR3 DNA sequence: TGTGCCACCAGTGATTTCGGCACAGATACGCAGTATTTT. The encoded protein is CATSDFGTDTQYF.